This T cell receptor beta chain was identified in a study of T cells in Graves' hyperthyroidism and ophthalmopathy. On the study more broadly: At the time of initial diagnosis and before any treatment, peripheral blood was collected.

Amplified regions were TCR beta CDR3 sequences from RNA transcripts. First-round RT-PCR targeting the TCR CDR3 was performed with the HTBI primer set. One entry per CDR3 protein, called by TCRdb with MiXCR from the multiplex PCR reads. The sample lists about 840,000 distinct CDR3 sequences; roughly 40% were seen once. V lost 0 bases and J 4 bases, leaving 6 bases between the germline ends. The germline gives CDR1 SGHRS, CDR2 YFSETQ. The CDR3 runs to 13 residues. The chain uses TRBV5-1 and TRBJ2-3; D gene ambiguous. This clonotype was sampled from a man aged 18 to 29 with Graves' hyperthyroidism. Sequencing used blood. The CDR3 DNA reads as TGCGCCAGCAGCTTGGTGCCGCCAGATACGCAGTATTTT. It encodes CASSLVPPDTQYF.